The TCR beta chain described here comes from a study of cytomegalovirus exposure and HLA in healthy donors (dated 2017 in TCRdb). Describing the broader study: In an earlier analysis of under 600 of the donors, 276 Gb of sequence data and roughly 100 million unique TCR beta sequences from 150 million to 200 million T cells were reported. An early release covering around 630 HLA-typed donors comprised approximately 290 gigabases of sequencing data and 85 million or so unique TCR sequences. Among the approximately 400 genotyped donors, about 83% belonged to the genetic ancestry cluster associated with self-reported Caucasian donors. The aim of the study was to test whether cataloging public T cell receptors could identify signatures of past pathogen exposure. The study used immunosequencing to profile the T cell repertoires of hundreds of subjects and linked those repertoires to cytomegalovirus serostatus. A separate validation cohort of 100 to 150 different subjects was used in addition to the roughly 670-subject first cohort. To predict cytomegalovirus infection status, the study brought together high-throughput TCR immunosequencing, statistical association of individual TCRs with disease status, and machine learning. A later analysis re-examined previously published TCR beta repertoires from just over 650 donors and added high-resolution HLA genotyping to investigate patterns of TCR occurrence. The later analysis used no new phenotypic data to find candidate immune exposures, relying instead on TCR beta sequences and their occurrence across donors. To decide whether each TCR beta V gene segment behaved as functional or pseudogenic, an earlier analysis of 587 of the donors relied on high-throughput TCR beta sequencing. Donor age, sex, ethnicity and CMV serostatus were compiled alongside the repertoire data. A later genetic analysis took genome-wide SNP genotypes for about 55% of the 666 donors and used that subset as a discovery cohort. Every repertoire in the discovery cohort had been generated on one and the same sequencing platform. Class I and class II HLA loci were covered by the typing at four-digit resolution. Typing coverage differed by locus: A, B, C, DRB1 and DQB1 were typed in about 629-630 donors, DQA1 in about 500, DPA1 in nearly 610, and DPB1 in roughly 450. Four to six DR-DQ haplotypes were handled as single units for association and clustering, since linkage in the cohort was strong. Among some 400 genotyped donors of the cohort, an average of approximately 200,000 unique TCR beta nucleotide sequences was sequenced per donor, of which about 19% were non-productive. On the study overall, not on this receptor specifically: The cohort was sequenced for TCR beta chains only, and without alpha or paired-chain data the features that could be detected were limited. Specific HLA alleles were associated with 15,000 to 20,000 TCR beta sequences at a false discovery rate of 0.05 in a later analysis. In a later analysis, HLA-associated TCR beta chains were found to be more clonally expanded and to have lower generation probabilities than equally common non-associated chains. Because the 87-base-pair reads could not distinguish some IMGT-functional V segments, including TRBV6-2 and TRBV6-3, those segments were excluded. According to a later analysis, most CMV-associated TCR beta chains appeared to be HLA-restricted, and the HLA associations seemed to be driven largely by CMV exposure. In the study, approximately 150 TCR beta chains were listed as associated with cytomegalovirus. A further reported finding was that TCR beta sequences accurately predicted the HLA-A and HLA-B alleles for most subjects in the first cohort. When HLA alleles, especially DR and DQ, strongly co-occurred, attributing TCR associations to individual alleles was difficult. Correlated functional status among segregating V segments might be attributable to linkage disequilibrium, but an unknown experimental factor could not be ruled out. Because counts were too low, some 16 rarely observed V segments, including chromosome 9 orphons, were excluded from the earlier analysis of several hundred of the donors. Three of the identified cytomegalovirus-associated TCR beta chains were confirmed in vitro to be specific for cytomegalovirus antigens. A later analysis found that TCR association rates varied across HLA loci, with DRB1 alleles showing the most associated TCRs and HLA-C alleles the fewest. An association between a missense DCLRE1C variant and V-gene and J-gene trimming of TCR beta chains was found in a later genetic analysis and replicated in an independent cohort. Roughly uniform sequencing depth across donors was assumed in presence/absence analyses, although this assumption may not hold. Broadly in line with IMGT annotations, most TCR beta V segments showed up in productive rearrangements about 90% or about 30% of the time in an earlier analysis of 587 of the donors. The classifier was reported to diagnose cytomegalovirus status with high specificity and sensitivity in both the original cohort and the validation cohort. The authors suggested that the approach could potentially be extended to other disease states and immunological phenotypes. Most TCR sequences were seen in very few donors, while some public TCRs were found in many individuals. HLA typing was unavailable for some donors at each locus, so association tests used only the typed subset. A cluster of highly shared sequence variants was judged likely to be a technical artifact of the sequencing pipeline. A later genetic analysis reported fewer N-insertions in productive TCRs among donors in an Asian-associated ancestry cluster than the roughly 700-donor mean. CMV serostatus was the only immune exposure information available for the cohort. In a later analysis, several top co-occurrence clusters were reported to appear linked to parvovirus B19, influenza, CMV and Epstein-Barr virus.

The cohort consisted of fewer than 700 healthy bone marrow donors. All cohort members were sampled while nominally healthy, although unrecorded immune exposures were likely present. The donor was CMV seronegative and belonged to the group of 352 seronegative cohort members. Each donor provided a peripheral blood sample, and peripheral blood mononuclear cells were used for TCR beta sequencing. The Qiagen DNeasy Blood Extraction Kit was used to extract genomic DNA from the blood cell samples. There are 15 amino acids in the CDR3, from cysteine to phenylalanine inclusive. Only CDR3 DNA remains: 45 bases, in frame from the first base. Per the germline V gene, SGHRS is the CDR1 and YFSETQ is the CDR2. V is clipped by 0 bases and J by 9 bases, and the sequence between their germline boundaries is 16 bases long. The protocol used for the library was the immunoSEQ multiplex PCR assay. For the multiplex PCR, a mixture combining 60 forward primers for TCR Vbeta segments and 13 reverse primers for TCR Jbeta segments was used. The CDR3 region of rearranged TCR beta genes was amplified from genomic DNA by a multiplex PCR assay. The amplified TCR beta libraries were sequenced on the Illumina HiSeq System as 87-base-pair reads. The authors' pipeline ran thus. In a later analysis, tens of millions of unique TCR beta chains were counted across the 500 to 700 repertoires, and about 10 million of these chains were shared by at least two donors. Raw reads were error-corrected and collapsed into unique sequences with a nearest-neighbor algorithm that merged closely related sequences to remove PCR and sequencing errors. To assign V, D and J gene segments, CDR3 sequences were aligned to IMGT reference sequences. Each retained sequence needed at least a six-nucleotide match to both a V gene segment and a J gene segment. Rearrangements were classified as productive when the CDR3 lacked stop codons and remained in frame with V and J, and all other rearrangements were classified as non-productive. Following IMGT convention, CDR3 was defined as the stretch from the second conserved V-encoded cysteine up to the conserved J-encoded phenylalanine. The earlier analysis of more than 450 of the donors excluded sequences that lacked an unambiguous match to a single V gene segment. In an earlier analysis of approximately 500 of the donors, a V segment was called functional when productive rearrangements were above 56.7%, and segregating when the standard deviation between donors exceeded 5%. A statistical classification framework was built to diagnose cytomegalovirus status from the catalog of TCR beta chain sequences. A later analysis assigned V and J genes by comparing TCR nucleotide sequences with IMGT/GENE-DB human TR gene sequences. In a later analysis, CDR3 sequences and most-parsimonious VDJ recombination scenarios were assigned using the TCRdist pipeline. A later analysis defined each TCR beta chain by its CDR3 amino acid sequence plus V-gene family, and excluded reads lacking a unique V-gene family. To address suspected cross-contamination and a sequencing artifact, a later analysis removed 592 highly shared, low-generation-probability nucleotide sequences. In a later analysis, a clonal expansion index was calculated for each public chain from normalized within-repertoire ranks of inferred template counts. A later analysis computed generation probabilities with a VDJ recombination model fitted to out-of-frame rearrangements, and checked the results against IGoR. In a later analysis, hypergeometric tests were used to score TCR-TCR, TCR-HLA and TCR-CMV co-occurrence, with a repertoire-size bias correction applied to TCR pairs. In a later analysis, false discovery rates were estimated by permuting HLA or CMV assignments 20 times. In a later analysis, co-occurring TCRs were grouped using DBSCAN, with TCRdist sequence similarity added in when clustering inside HLA-allele-positive subsets. Co-occurrence clustering excluded repertoires with fewer than 30,000 or more than 120,000 public chains, plus five with anomalous nucleotide sharing. The source is immuneACCESS, and TCRdb retained only in-frame sequences with V and J called. Part of the clones is not carried over; for the studies checked, unresolved V genes explain less than half of this, and the remainder is unexplained. That table gives V, J and clone size, and the DNA gave D and trimming. The sample has about 110,000 clones on record, approximately 80% of them singletons. The top ten constitute approximately 3.7% of the sample.

Comment on this clone: There is no known antigen for this receptor. Base quality data are lacking; no much larger clone is found one base away.

Input material: PBMCs. The source of this sequence is a man in his 60s in good health and CMV-seronegative. Rearrangement joined TRBV5-1 to TRBJ2-1; the D gene is unclear. The CDR3 is CASSLDPGRVVEQFF. The nucleotide sequence is TGCGCCAGCAGCTTGGATCCAGGCCGCGTAGTTGAGCAGTTCTTC.